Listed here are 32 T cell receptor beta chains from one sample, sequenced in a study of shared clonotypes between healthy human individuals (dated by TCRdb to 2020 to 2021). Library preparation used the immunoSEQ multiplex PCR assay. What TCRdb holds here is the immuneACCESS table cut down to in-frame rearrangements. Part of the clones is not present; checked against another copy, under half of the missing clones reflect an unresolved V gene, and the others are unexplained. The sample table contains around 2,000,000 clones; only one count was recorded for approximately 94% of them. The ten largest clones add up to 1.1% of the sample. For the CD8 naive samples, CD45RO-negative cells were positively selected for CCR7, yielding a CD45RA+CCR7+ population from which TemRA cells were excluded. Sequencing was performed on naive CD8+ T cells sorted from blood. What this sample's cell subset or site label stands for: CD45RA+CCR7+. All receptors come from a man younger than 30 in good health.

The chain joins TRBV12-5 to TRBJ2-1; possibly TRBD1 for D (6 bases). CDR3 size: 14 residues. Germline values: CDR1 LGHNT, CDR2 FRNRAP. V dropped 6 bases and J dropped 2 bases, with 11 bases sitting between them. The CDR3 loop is CASGLQGTYNEQFF. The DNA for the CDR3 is TGTGCTAGTGGCTTACAGGGAACCTACAATGAGCAGTTCTTC.

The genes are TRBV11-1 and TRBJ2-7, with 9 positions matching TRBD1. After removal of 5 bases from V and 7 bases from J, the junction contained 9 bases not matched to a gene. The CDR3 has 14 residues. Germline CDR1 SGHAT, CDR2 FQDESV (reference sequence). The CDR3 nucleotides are TGTGCCAGCAGCCCCGGACAGGGGACTTGGGAGCAGTACTTC. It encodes CASSPGQGTWEQYF.

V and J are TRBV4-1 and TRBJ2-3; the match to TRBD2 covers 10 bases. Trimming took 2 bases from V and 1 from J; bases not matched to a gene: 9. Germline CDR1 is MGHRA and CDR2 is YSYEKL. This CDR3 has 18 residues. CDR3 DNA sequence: TGCGCCAGCAGCCAACCCCCAGCGGGAGGGGAAGGCACAGATACGCAGTATTTT. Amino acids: CASSQPPAGGEGTDTQYF.

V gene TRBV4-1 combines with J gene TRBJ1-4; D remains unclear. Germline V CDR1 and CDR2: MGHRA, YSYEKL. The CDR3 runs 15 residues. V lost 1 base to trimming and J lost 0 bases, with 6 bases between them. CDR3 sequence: CASSQGVATNEKLFF. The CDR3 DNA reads TGCGCCAGCAGCCAAGGGGTTGCAACTAATGAAAAACTGTTTTTT.

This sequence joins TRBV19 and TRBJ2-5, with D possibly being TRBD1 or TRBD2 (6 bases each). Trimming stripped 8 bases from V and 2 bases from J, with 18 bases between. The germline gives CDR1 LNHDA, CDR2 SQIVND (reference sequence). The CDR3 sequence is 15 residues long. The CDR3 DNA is TGTGCCAGTGACTCGGGGGCCACCTCACAAGAGACCCAGTACTTC. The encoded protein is CASDSGATSQETQYF.

The CDR3 reads CASSSRTGETQYF. The CDR3 bases are TGTGCCAGCAGCTCCCGGACCGGGGAGACCCAGTACTTC. The chain employs TRBV5-4 and TRBJ2-5; D remains unclear. This CDR3 has 13 residues. Germline V gene data show CDR1 as SGHNT and CDR2 as YYREEE (reference sequence). Trimming cost V 3 bases and J 5 bases, with 11 bases left between them.

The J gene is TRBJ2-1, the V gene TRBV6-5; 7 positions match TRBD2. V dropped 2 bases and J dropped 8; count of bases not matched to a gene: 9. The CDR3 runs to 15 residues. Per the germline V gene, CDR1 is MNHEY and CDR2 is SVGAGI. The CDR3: CASSYPGQGGDEQFF. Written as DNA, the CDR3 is TGTGCCAGCAGTTACCCCGGTCAGGGAGGGGATGAGCAGTTCTTC.

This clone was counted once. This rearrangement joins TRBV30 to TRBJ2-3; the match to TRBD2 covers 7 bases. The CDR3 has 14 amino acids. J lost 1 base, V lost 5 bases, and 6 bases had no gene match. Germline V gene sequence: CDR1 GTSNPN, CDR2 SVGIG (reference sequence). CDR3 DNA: TGTGCCTGGGATGGGCTAGCGGGCACAGATACGCAGTATTTT. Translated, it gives CAWDGLAGTDTQYF. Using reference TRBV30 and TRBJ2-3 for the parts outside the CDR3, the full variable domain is SQTIHQWPATLVQPVGSPLSLECTVEGTSNPNLYWYRQAAGRGLQLLFYSVGIGQISSEVPQNLSASRPQDRQFILSSKKLLLSDSGFYLCAWDGLAGTDTQYFGPGTRLTVL.

CDR3 DNA: TGCAGCGTTGATTCTGGGGGGGGCTATGGCTACACCTTC. Amino acids: CSVDSGGGYGYTF. V usage is TRBV29-1 and J usage is TRBJ1-2; D may be TRBD1 (5 bases). The CDR3 is 13 amino acids. Germline V lookup: CDR1 SQVTM, CDR2 ANQGSEA. The germline V and J ends were trimmed by 3 bases and 4 bases, with 12 bases remaining between them. The complete variable domain, with remaining parts taken from reference TRBV29-1 and TRBJ1-2, reads SAVISQKPSRDICQRGTSLTIQCQVDSQVTMMFWYRQQPGQSLTLIATANQGSEATYESGFVIDKFPISRPNLTFSTLTVSNMSPEDSSIYLCSVDSGGGYGYTFGSGTRLTVV.

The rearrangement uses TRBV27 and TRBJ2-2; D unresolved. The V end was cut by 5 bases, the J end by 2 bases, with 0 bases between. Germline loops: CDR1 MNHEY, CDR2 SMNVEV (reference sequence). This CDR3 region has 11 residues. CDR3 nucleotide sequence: TGTGCCAGCAGTAACACCGGGGAGCTGTTTTTT. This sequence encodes CASSNTGELFF.

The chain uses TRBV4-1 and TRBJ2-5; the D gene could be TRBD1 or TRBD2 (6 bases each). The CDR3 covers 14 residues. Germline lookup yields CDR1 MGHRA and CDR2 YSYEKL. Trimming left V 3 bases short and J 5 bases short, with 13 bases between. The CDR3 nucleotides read TGCGCCAGCAGCCAGTTAGGGGGGCCGGAGACCCAGTACTTC. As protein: CASSQLGGPETQYF.

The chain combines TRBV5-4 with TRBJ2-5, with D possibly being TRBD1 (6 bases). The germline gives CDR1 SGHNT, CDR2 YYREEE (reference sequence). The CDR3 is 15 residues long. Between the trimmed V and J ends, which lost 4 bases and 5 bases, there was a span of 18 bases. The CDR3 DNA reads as TGTGCCAGCAGCCAACAGGGCCCTTGGGGGGAGACCCAGTACTTC. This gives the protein CASSQQGPWGETQYF.

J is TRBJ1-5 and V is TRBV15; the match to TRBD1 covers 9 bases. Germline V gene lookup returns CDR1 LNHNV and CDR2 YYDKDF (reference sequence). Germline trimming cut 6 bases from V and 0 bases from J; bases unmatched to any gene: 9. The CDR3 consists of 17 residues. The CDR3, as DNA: TGTGCCACCAGGCGGGACAGGGAGGGGGCTAGCAATCAGCCCCAGCATTTT. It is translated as CATRRDREGASNQPQHF.

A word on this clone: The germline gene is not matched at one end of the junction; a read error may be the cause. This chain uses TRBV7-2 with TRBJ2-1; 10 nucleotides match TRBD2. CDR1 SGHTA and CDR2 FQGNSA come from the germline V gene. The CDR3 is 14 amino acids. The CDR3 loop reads CASSLAGAPNEQFF. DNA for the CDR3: TGTGCCAGCAGCCTAGCGGGAGCCCCCAATGAGCAGTTCTTC.

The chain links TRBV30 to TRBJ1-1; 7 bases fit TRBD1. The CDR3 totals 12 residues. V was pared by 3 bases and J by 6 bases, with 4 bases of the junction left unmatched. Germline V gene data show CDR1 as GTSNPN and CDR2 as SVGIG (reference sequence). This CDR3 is CAWSRTGAEAFF. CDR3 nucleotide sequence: TGTGCCTGGAGCCGAACAGGGGCTGAAGCTTTCTTT.

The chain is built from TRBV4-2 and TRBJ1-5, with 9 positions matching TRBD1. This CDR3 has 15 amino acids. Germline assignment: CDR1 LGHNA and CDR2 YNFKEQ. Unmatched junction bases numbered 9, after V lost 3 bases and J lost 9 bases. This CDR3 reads CASSQYRGPDWPQHF. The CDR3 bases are TGTGCCAGCAGCCAGTACAGGGGGCCGGATTGGCCCCAGCATTTT.

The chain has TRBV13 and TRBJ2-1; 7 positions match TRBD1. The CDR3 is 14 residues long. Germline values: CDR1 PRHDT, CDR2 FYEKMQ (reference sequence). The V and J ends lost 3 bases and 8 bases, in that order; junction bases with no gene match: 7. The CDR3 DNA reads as TGTGCCAGCAGCTTGGGGACAGAGGGGTATGAGCAGTTCTTC. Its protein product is CASSLGTEGYEQFF.

The CDR3 bases are TGTGCCAGCAGTTTATCGTATTTCTCACCAAGCAATCAGCCCCAGCATTTT. Translation gives CASSLSYFSPSNQPQHF. The chain carries TRBV27 and TRBJ1-5, with unresolved D. The germline V gene has CDR1 MNHEY and CDR2 SMNVEV (reference sequence). The V end was cut by 0 bases, the J end by 1 base, with 13 bases between. There are 17 residues in the CDR3.

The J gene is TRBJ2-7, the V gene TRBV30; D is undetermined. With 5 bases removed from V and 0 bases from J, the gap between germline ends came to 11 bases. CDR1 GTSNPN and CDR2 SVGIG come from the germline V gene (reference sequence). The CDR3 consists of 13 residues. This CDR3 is CAWSPFTSYEQYF. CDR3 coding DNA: TGTGCCTGGTCCCCTTTTACCTCCTACGAGCAGTACTTC.

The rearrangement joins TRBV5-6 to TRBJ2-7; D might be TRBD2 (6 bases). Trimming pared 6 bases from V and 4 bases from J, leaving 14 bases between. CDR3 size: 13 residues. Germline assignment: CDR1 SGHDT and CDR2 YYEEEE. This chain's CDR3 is CASNWWGVYEQYF. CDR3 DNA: TGTGCCAGCAACTGGTGGGGGGTGTACGAGCAGTACTTC.

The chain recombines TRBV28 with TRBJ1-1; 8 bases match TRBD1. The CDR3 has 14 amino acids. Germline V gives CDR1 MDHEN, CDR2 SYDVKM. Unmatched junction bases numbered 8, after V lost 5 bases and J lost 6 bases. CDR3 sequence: CASSPRQGISEAFF. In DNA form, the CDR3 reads TGTGCCAGCAGTCCAAGACAGGGGATCTCTGAAGCTTTCTTT.

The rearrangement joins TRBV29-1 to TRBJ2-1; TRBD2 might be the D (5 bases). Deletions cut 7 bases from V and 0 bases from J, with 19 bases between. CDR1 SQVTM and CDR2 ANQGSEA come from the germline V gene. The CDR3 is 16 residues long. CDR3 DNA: TGCAGCGCTTGGGGAGCGGAGCAGAGCTCCTACAATGAGCAGTTCTTC. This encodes CSAWGAEQSSYNEQFF.

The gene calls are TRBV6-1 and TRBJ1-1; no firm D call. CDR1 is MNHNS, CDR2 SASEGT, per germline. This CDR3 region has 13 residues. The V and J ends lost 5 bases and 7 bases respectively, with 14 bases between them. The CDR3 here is CASSPIDGLEAFF. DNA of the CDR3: TGTGCCAGCAGTCCAATAGACGGACTTGAAGCTTTCTTT.

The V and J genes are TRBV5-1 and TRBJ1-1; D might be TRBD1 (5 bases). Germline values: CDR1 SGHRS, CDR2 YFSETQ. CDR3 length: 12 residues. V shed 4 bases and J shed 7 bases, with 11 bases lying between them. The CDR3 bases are TGCGCCAGCAGCCCGGGGGGAGTTGAAGCTTTCTTT. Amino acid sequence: CASSPGGVEAFF. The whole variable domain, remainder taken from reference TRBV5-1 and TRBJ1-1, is KAGVTQTPRYLIKTRGQQVTLSCSPISGHRSVSWYQQTPGQGLQFLFEYFSETQRNKGNFPGRFSGRQFSNSRSEMNVSTLELGDSALYLCASSPGGVEAFFGQGTRLTVV.

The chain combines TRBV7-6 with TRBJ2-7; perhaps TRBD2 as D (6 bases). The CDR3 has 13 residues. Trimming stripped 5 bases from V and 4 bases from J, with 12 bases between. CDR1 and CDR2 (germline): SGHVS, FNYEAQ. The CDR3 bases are TGTGCCAGCAGCCGGGGGATCGGGTACGAGCAGTACTTC. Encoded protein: CASSRGIGYEQYF.

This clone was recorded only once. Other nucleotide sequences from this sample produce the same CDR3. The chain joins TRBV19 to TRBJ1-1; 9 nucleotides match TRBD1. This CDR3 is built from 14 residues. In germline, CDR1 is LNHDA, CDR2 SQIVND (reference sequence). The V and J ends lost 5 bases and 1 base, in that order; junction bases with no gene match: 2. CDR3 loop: CASSWGQGNTEAFF. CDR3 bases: TGTGCCAGTAGTTGGGGACAGGGGAACACTGAAGCTTTCTTT.

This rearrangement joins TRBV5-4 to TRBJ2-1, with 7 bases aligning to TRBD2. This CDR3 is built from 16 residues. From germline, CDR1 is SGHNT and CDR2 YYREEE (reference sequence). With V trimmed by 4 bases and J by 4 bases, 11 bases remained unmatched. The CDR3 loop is CASSPWGGSLYNEQFF. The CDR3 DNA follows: TGTGCCAGCAGCCCTTGGGGCGGGAGTTTGTACAATGAGCAGTTCTTC.

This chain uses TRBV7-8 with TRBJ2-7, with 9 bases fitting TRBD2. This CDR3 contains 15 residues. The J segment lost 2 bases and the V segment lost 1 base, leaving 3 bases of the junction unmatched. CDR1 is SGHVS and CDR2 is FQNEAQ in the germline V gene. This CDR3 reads CASSLGVAGAYEQYF. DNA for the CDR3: TGTGCCAGCAGCTTAGGGGTAGCGGGGGCCTACGAGCAGTACTTC.

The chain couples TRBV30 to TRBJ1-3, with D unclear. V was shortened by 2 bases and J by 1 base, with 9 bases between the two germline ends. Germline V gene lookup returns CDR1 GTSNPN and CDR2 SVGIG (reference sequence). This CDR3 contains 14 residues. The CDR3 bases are TGTGCCTGGAGTCCCCTCGGGTCTGGAAACACCATATATTTT. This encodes CAWSPLGSGNTIYF.

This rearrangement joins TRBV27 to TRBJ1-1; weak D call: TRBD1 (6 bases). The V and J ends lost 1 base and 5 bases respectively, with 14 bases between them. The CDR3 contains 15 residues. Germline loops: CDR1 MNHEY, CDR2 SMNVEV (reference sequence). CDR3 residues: CASSLWLQGGTEAFF. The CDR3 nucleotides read TGTGCCAGCAGTTTATGGTTACAGGGAGGGACTGAAGCTTTCTTT.

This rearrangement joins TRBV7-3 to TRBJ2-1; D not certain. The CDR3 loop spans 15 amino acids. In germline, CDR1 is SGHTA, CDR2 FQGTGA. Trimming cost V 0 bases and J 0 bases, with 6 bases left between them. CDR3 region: CASSLTVSSYNEQFF. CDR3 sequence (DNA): TGTGCCAGCAGCTTAACTGTGAGCTCCTACAATGAGCAGTTCTTC.

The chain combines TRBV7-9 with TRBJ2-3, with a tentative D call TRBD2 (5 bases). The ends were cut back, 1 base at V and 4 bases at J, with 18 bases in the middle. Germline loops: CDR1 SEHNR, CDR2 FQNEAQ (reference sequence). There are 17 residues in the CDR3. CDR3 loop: CASSLEMDPKGADTQYF. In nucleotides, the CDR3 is TGTGCCAGCAGCTTAGAAATGGATCCAAAGGGAGCAGATACGCAGTATTTT.